This TCR beta chain was captured in a study of human T cells and chemical hapten exposure. Study context: Across samples, TCR yields varied, mostly owing to small differences in pooled library volumes. Points from the study as a whole: DPC sensitization produced no change in TCRs with frequency above 1 in 1000.

V was cut by 0 bases and J by 0 bases, with 5 bases left in between. Looked up from germline, CDR1 is SGHRS and CDR2 is YFSETQ. The CDR3 contains 14 residues. Specified time point: patch test 2, 6 weeks after DPC sensitization. The sample's treatment: therapeutic diphenylcyclopropenone sensitization with weekly scalp DPC. In this sample, this clonotype turned up once. Its antigen is unknown. Since a much larger clone is just one base distant, this may be a read error. The CDR3 end shows no conserved phenylalanine or tryptophan, and so a read error is likely. From the RACE reads, TCRdb called clonotypes with MiXCR, one entry per CDR3 protein. The sample yields roughly 96,000 distinct CDR3 sequences, about 9% seen once.

The sequencing here drew on whole blood, taken in connection with sensitization to the hapten diphenylcyclopropenone (DPC). The chain uses TRBV5-1 and TRBJ2-3, with no clear D. The receptor was isolated from a woman aged 40 to 50 with alopecia areata. Some clones in this sample may be carry-over from other donors' samples. DNA for the CDR3: TGCGCCAGCAGCTTGGCGGTGAGCACAGATACGCAGTATCTT. This sequence encodes CASSLAVSTDTQYL.